Each of the 17 T cell receptor beta chains below was sequenced from the same sample in a study of blood T cell repertoires in COVID-19. Clones were read by immunoSEQ multiplex PCR, and TCRdb kept only the in-frame ones, dropping some. The table includes 150,000 to 200,000 clones, 75% to 90% detected once. Sequenced sample: peripheral blood. These receptors were obtained from a human donor in a cohort sampled during active COVID-19.

Points on this clone: The junction shows a germline mismatch at one end, possibly a read error. The CDR3 nucleotides read TGTGCCAGCAGCTTAGTTAGTTGGCGGCTTCACTTC. Its translation is CASSLVSWRLHF. J is TRBJ2-5 and V is TRBV7-2; D not resolved. The length of the CDR3 is 12 residues. CDR1 is SGHTA and CDR2 is FQGNSA in the germline V gene.

This clone appeared a single time. The CDR3 is CAWSPTLAGGSTGELFF. The CDR3 DNA reads as TGTGCCTGGAGTCCCACCCTAGCGGGAGGGTCCACCGGGGAGCTGTTTTTT. The chain links TRBV30 to TRBJ2-2; the match to TRBD2 covers 12 bases. CDR1 and CDR2 from the germline V gene are GTSNPN and SVGIG (reference sequence). CDR3 length: 17 residues. V was clipped by 2 bases and J by 4 bases; unmatched bases: 8.

The chain joins TRBV2 to TRBJ2-7, with 7 bases that match TRBD1. Trimming removed 7 bases from V and 5 bases from J; junction bases left unmatched: 11. The germline gives CDR1 SNHLY, CDR2 FYNNEI. CDR3 length: 14 amino acids. The DNA of the CDR3 is TGTGCCAGCACCAGGACAGGCCTCTTGGACGAGCAGTACTTC. Its protein product is CASTRTGLLDEQYF.

The V gene is TRBV27, the J gene TRBJ2-3; D is perhaps TRBD2 (5 bases). The CDR3 is 15 residues long. Trimming shortened V by 3 bases and J by 1 base, and 11 bases separated the two germline ends. CDR1 and CDR2 from the germline V gene are MNHEY and SMNVEV (reference sequence). CDR3 loop: CASSFNGLGTDTQYF. The CDR3 DNA follows: TGTGCCAGCAGTTTTAACGGACTCGGCACAGATACGCAGTATTTT.

CDR3 bases: TGTGCCAGCAGCTCGGGACAGGGGGCTTCGATCTATGGCTACACCTTC. Translating gives CASSSGQGASIYGYTF. The chain recombines TRBV7-8 with TRBJ1-2; 12 bases match TRBD1. Germline CDR1 SGHVS, CDR2 FQNEAQ. CDR3 size: 16 residues. V gave up 4 bases and J gave up 4 bases; unmatched junction bases: 7. Using reference TRBV7-8 and TRBJ1-2 for the parts outside the CDR3, the full variable domain is GAGVSQSPRYKVAKRGQDVALRCDPISGHVSLFWYQQALGQGPEFLTYFQNEAQLDKSGLPSDRFFAERPEGSVSTLKIQRTQQEDSAVYLCASSSGQGASIYGYTFGSGTRLTVV.

V gene TRBV11-3 combines with J gene TRBJ2-1; the match to TRBD1 covers 10 bases. The V gene's germline CDR1 is SGHNT and CDR2 YENEEA. J was trimmed by 3 bases and V by 1 base; bases with no gene match: 9. The CDR3 consists of 18 residues. In DNA, the CDR3 is TGTGCCAGCAGCTTAGGGTGGCAGGACAGGGGGGACTACAATGAGCAGTTCTTC. Translated: CASSLGWQDRGDYNEQFF. Using reference TRBV11-3 and TRBJ2-1 for the parts outside the CDR3, the full variable domain is EAGVVQSPRYKIIEKKQPVAFWCNPISGHNTLYWYLQNLGQGPELLIRYENEEAVDDSQLPKDRFSAERLKGVDSTLKIQPAELGDSAVYLCASSLGWQDRGDYNEQFFGPGTRLTVL.

The rearrangement uses TRBV19 and TRBJ1-5, with 8 bases fitting TRBD1. CDR3 size: 15 residues. Germline CDR1 LNHDA, CDR2 SQIVND (reference sequence). Unmatched junction bases numbered 6, after V lost 3 bases and J lost 5 bases. The CDR3 coding sequence is TGTGCCAGTAGTATTCAGGACAGGGATGATCAGCCCCAGCATTTT. It codes for CASSIQDRDDQPQHF.

The rearrangement uses TRBV6-5 and TRBJ2-7; 11 bases map to TRBD2. After removal of 8 bases from V and 6 bases from J, the junction contained 9 bases not matched to a gene. The germline CDR1 and CDR2 sequences are MNHEY and SVGAGI. CDR3 length equals 14 residues. The DNA for the CDR3 is TGTGCCAGCGGAACTAGCGGGAGAGGCACCGAGCAGTACTTC. Protein: CASGTSGRGTEQYF.

The chain is built from TRBV7-2 and TRBJ2-3, with no clear D. The CDR3 sequence is 15 residues long. Germline CDR1 and CDR2: SGHTA and FQGNSA. V lost 5 bases and J 0 bases, leaving 12 bases between the germline ends. In nucleotides, the CDR3 is TGTGCCAGCAGCCACCCTCGGGTTAGCACAGATACGCAGTATTTT. Translation: CASSHPRVSTDTQYF.

The V call is TRBV7-2, the J call TRBJ1-2, with D unclear. Germline CDR1 is SGHTA and CDR2 is FQGNSA. Trimming shortened V by 2 bases and J by 7 bases, and 14 bases separated the two germline ends. The CDR3 loop spans 14 amino acids. CDR3 region: CASSLSSVGGGYTF. The CDR3 DNA reads TGTGCCAGCAGCTTATCTAGTGTTGGTGGTGGCTACACCTTC.

The V call is TRBV3-1 (or the pseudogene TRBV3-2), the J call TRBJ1-5; TRBD1 is a possible D gene (5 bases). The CDR3 extends over 15 amino acids. Germline values: CDR1 LGHDT, CDR2 YNNKEL (reference sequence). Between the trimmed V and J ends, which lost 2 bases and 5 bases, there was a span of 13 bases. The CDR3 here is CASSQTTEGYQPQHF. CDR3 nucleotide sequence: TGTGCCAGCAGCCAAACGACGGAGGGGTATCAGCCCCAGCATTTT.

The chain recombines TRBV19 with TRBJ2-1; TRBD1 agrees at 9 bases. The CDR3 has 13 residues. J lost 7 bases, V lost 7 bases, and 5 bases had no gene match. Germline V gene lookup returns CDR1 LNHDA and CDR2 SQIVND (reference sequence). CDR3 region: CASNMGQGNEQFF. DNA for the CDR3: TGTGCCAGTAACATGGGACAGGGAAATGAGCAGTTCTTC.

The CDR3 here is CASSLGAPSYEQYF. The CDR3 bases are TGTGCCAGCAGCTTAGGGGCCCCCTCCTACGAGCAGTACTTC. The rearrangement links TRBV7-9 to TRBJ2-7, with D hard to call. V shed 1 base and J shed 0 bases, with 7 bases lying between them. CDR1 and CDR2 from the germline V gene are SEHNR and FQNEAQ (reference sequence). The length of the CDR3 is 14 residues.

The chain employs TRBV10-2 and TRBJ2-2, with D tentatively TRBD1 (7 bases). CDR1 is WSHSY and CDR2 is SAAADI in the germline V gene. The CDR3 covers 16 residues. Trimming cost V 6 bases and J 6 bases, with 20 bases left between them. The CDR3: CASSPRGTDVPGELFF. CDR3 nucleotide sequence: TGCGCCAGCAGCCCCCGCGGGACAGATGTCCCCGGGGAGCTGTTTTTT.

V and J are TRBV12-3 or TRBV12-4 and TRBJ1-2, with D maybe TRBD1 (6 bases). Trimming removed 4 bases from V and 4 bases from J, with 10 bases in between. The CDR3 loop spans 13 amino acids. CDR3 amino acids: CASSWDTSYGYTF. The CDR3 region has the DNA TGTGCCAGCAGTTGGGACACCAGCTATGGCTACACCTTC.

The J gene is TRBJ2-7, the V gene TRBV7-2, with 7 bases matching TRBD2. The CDR3 length is 15 residues. Germline V gene sequence: CDR1 SGHTA, CDR2 FQGNSA. Germline trimming cut 0 bases from V and 5 bases from J; bases unmatched to any gene: 7. CDR3: CASSLAHRGGNEQYF. DNA of the CDR3: TGTGCCAGCAGCTTAGCACATCGGGGAGGGAACGAGCAGTACTTC.

The gene calls are TRBV6-2 or TRBV6-3 and TRBJ1-2; maybe TRBD1 (5 bases). Trimming removed 0 bases at V and 6 bases at J, with 14 bases between. The CDR3 consists of 15 residues. Germline CDR1 is MNHEY and CDR2 is SVGEGT. In nucleotides, the CDR3 is TGTGCCAGCAGTTACTCCCGGGGGACCCTAGATGGCTACACCTTC. Its protein is CASSYSRGTLDGYTF.